The clone carrying this T cell receptor beta chain was seen a handful of times. Its antigen is still unknown. This entry belongs to a study of T cell repertoires in cytomegalovirus infection. Turning to the study itself: The authors used CMV epitopes that were HLA-C-restricted (recently identified) and HLA-B-restricted (well studied). It can be stated that public TCR beta signatures indicated CMV infection as well as a matching HLA type.

Study findings and constraints: In two of eight donors, the top clonotype was HLA-C-restricted CMV-specific.

TCRdb ran MiXCR on the reads and lists one entry per CDR3 protein. Among about 900,000 distinct CDR3 sequences listed, roughly 30% were seen once. The ends lost 6 bases at V and 5 bases at J; junction bases unmatched: 7. The CDR3 runs to 14 residues. Sample: cultured CD8+ T cells from PBMCs, taken from culture after CMV antigen stimulation. The J gene is TRBJ1-1, the V gene TRBV12-3 or TRBV12-4; 9 bases line up with TRBD1. The receptor was derived from a human donor in good health (CMV status not recorded). Some clones in this sample may be carry-over from other donors' samples. The CDR3, as DNA: TGTGCCAGCAGCGCGACAGGGGGAGGAACTGAAGCTTTCTTT. This sequence encodes CASSATGGGTEAFF.